This T cell receptor (beta chain) was profiled in a study of T cells in localized non-small cell lung cancer. The study's findings and limits: In adjacent lung, a median about 50 of the top 100 tumor clones were found.

The count of this clone is one. Its matching antigen is unknown. Sequencing used immunoSEQ multiplex PCR; TCRdb keeps in-frame clones, though not all of them. The sample yields around 30,000 clones, about 87% seen once. Material: peripheral blood, obtained before any cancer treatment. This clonotype was sampled from a male donor older than 55 with stage I lung adenocarcinoma.

The CDR3 spells CASSPDSGTGNTIYF. CDR3 coding DNA: TGTGCCAGCAGCCCCGACTCGGGCACCGGAAACACCATATATTTT. This chain links TRBV2 with TRBJ1-3; D is unclear. Germline V lookup: CDR1 SNHLY, CDR2 FYNNEI. Trimming took off 6 bases at V and 4 bases at J, with 16 bases between the two ends. The CDR3 covers 15 residues.